This T cell receptor beta chain is drawn from a study of beta chain features in type 1 diabetes. Germline CDR1 reads SGDLS; CDR2 reads YYNGEE. V lost 5 bases, J lost 4 bases, and 11 bases stayed unmatched. The CDR3 has 16 amino acids. Since all of the isolated RNA was reverse transcribed, expressed TCRB transcripts were what got sequenced. TCRdb keeps only in-frame clones here, not all; method: immunoSEQ multiplex PCR. The sample carries around 430,000 clones, approximately 30% recorded once. This clone has more than one count but fewer than ten. The target antigen is unknown. Study-level findings and limits: All four CD4+ subsets from Type 1 diabetes patients carried moderately but significantly shorter TCRB CDR3s. Shorter templates might be favored by PCR, equally in patients and controls.

Input material: naive CD4+ T cells from blood. This sequence was found in a man aged 18 to 30 in good health. The chain is built from TRBV9 and TRBJ2-5; the match to TRBD2 covers 10 bases. DNA of the CDR3: TGTGCCAGCAGTGACTCCGGGACTAGCGAGAGAGAGACCCAGTACTTC. Its protein is CASSDSGTSERETQYF.